This T cell receptor (beta chain) was recorded in a study of T cells in Graves' hyperthyroidism and ophthalmopathy. Findings and limits, study-wide: Blood also carried most thyroid clonotypes expanded above 0.001.

Authors of the study amplified TCR beta CDR3 regions from RNA transcripts. Initially, a first-round RT-PCR of the TCR CDR3 employed the HTBI primer set. TCRdb fed the multiplex PCR reads into MiXCR, producing one record per CDR3 protein. Altogether about 610,000 distinct CDR3 sequences are present, around 15% being singletons, with the ten largest covering around 4%. There are 15 residues in the CDR3. Germline loops: CDR1 LGHNA, CDR2 YNFKEQ. V was clipped by 2 bases and J by 5 bases; unmatched bases: 2. This clonotype was recorded at least ten times. The antigen is not known. Under 3 months was the duration of disease in ophthalmopathy patients, who also had a Clinical Activity Score of at least 3 and a NOSPECS grade of at least 4. Extraction of PBMCs used about 9.2 ml of fresh peripheral blood.

This receptor was obtained from a middle-aged woman with Graves' ophthalmopathy. Material: blood. This rearrangement joins TRBV4-2 to TRBJ2-5, with 13 bases aligning to TRBD2. CDR3 coding DNA: TGTGCCAGCAGCCAACTACTAGCGGGAGGGGAGACCCAGTACTTC. Its protein is CASSQLLAGGETQYF.